This TCR beta chain is from a study of high-grade serous ovarian cancer treatment subgroups. About the research overall: Mean per sample: around 14,000 reads, around 7,100 unique TCR beta rearrangements. Findings and caveats of the study: Repertoire similarity ranged roughly 0.095 to 0.79 between tumors of one patient. TCR relatedness rose with neoantigen level and trended with mutation load. CDR1 and CDR2 were left unanalyzed; analyses focused on CDR3.

The repertoire was sequenced with immunoSEQ multiplex PCR; TCRdb's copy has only in-frame clones and lacks some. The sample has more than 7,500 clones; about 66% are singletons. Tumor samples were obtained before definitive surgery or chemotherapy. The CDR3 length is 15 residues. The trim removed 9 bases at V and 2 bases at J, leaving 12 bases unmatched. Germline loops: CDR1 MDHEN, CDR2 SYDVKM. This clone came up a few times. Its specificity is unknown. The sample was tumor tissue. This chain connects TRBV28 to TRBJ1-1; TRBD1 agrees at 7 bases. This TCR came from a human donor with high-grade serous ovarian cancer. CDR3 nucleotide sequence: TGTGCCAGTGAGGAACCGGGACAGACTAACACTGAAGCTTTCTTT. This encodes CASEEPGQTNTEAFF.